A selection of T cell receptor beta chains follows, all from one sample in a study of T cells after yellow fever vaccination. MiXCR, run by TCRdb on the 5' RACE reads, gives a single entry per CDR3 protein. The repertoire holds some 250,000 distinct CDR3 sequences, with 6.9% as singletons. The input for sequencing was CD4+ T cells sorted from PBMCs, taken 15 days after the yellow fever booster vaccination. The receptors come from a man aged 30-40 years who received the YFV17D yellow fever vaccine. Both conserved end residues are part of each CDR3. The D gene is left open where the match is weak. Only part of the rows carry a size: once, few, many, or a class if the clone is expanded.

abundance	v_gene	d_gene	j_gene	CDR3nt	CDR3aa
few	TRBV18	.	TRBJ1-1	TGTGCCAGCTCACCGTTCTCAGGGGACTTAATGAACACTGAAGCTTTCTTT	CASSPFSGDLMNTEAFF
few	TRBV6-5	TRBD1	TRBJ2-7	TGTGCCAGCAGTTCCCGAACGACAGGGGGCAACGAGCAGTACTTC	CASSSRTTGGNEQYF
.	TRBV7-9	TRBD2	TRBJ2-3	TGTGCCAGCAGCTTCGTCCCGGGACTAGCGGGAGTCAGGCAGTATTTT	CASSFVPGLAGVRQYF
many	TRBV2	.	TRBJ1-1	TGTGCCAGCAGCCAGTCCCGGGACGGAAAAGCTTTCTTT	CASSQSRDGKAFF
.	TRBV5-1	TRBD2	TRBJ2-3	TGCGCCAGCAGCTCTGGACTAGCGGGACGCACAGATACGCAGTATTTT	CASSSGLAGRTDTQYF
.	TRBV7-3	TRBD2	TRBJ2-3	TGTGCCAGCAGCATCAGCCCTAGCGGGAGCGCAGATACGCAGTATTTT	CASSISPSGSADTQYF
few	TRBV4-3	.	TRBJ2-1	TGCGCCAGCAGCCAAGATCGGTCCGGTTACAATGAGCAGTTCTTC	CASSQDRSGYNEQFF
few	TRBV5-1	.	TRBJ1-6	TGCGCCAGCAGCTTGGCAGAGGATTCACCCCTCCACTTT	CASSLAEDSPLHF
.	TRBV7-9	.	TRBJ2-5	TGTGCCAGCAGCTTTTTTCGGGAGACCCAGTACTTC	CASSFFRETQYF
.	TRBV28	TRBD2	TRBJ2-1	TGTGCCAGCCTACCGGGACTAGCTTACAATGAGCAGTTCTTC	CASLPGLAYNEQFF
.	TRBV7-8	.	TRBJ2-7	TGTGCCAGCAGGCCACTCGCTAGGAATCTGAACTACGAGCAGTACTTC	CASRPLARNLNYEQYF
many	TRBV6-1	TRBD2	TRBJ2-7	TGTGCCAGCAGCTCCCTAGCGGGAGGGCCGATTGAGCAGTACTTC	CASSSLAGGPIEQYF
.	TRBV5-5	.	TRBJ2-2	TGTGCCAGCAGCTTGAACGGGGGCACCGGGGAGCTGTTTTTT	CASSLNGGTGELFF
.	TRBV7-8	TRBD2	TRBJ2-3	TGTGCCAGCAGCTTGGGACTAGCGGTGAGGAGAGGCACAGATACGCAGTATTTT	CASSLGLAVRRGTDTQYF
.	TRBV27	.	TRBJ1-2	TGTGCCAGCAGTCGACAGGATGGCTATGGCTACACCTTC	CASSRQDGYGYTF
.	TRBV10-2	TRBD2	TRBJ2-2	TGCGCCAGCGGGAGGGGTCCTACGAGTACCGGGGAGCTGTTTTTT	CASGRGPTSTGELFF
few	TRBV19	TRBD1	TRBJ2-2	TGTGCCAGTAGTAAGACCCCCGTGGCAGGGGGCGCCGGGGAGCTGTTTTTT	CASSKTPVAGGAGELFF
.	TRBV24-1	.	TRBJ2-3	TGTGCCACCAGTGATTTGTCGCGGGACGGCACAGATACGCAGTATTTT	CATSDLSRDGTDTQYF
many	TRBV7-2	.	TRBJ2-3	TGTGCCAGCAGCTTAGGTCGGGATAGGCCCACAGATACGCAGTATTTT	CASSLGRDRPTDTQYF
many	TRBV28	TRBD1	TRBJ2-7	TGTGCCGCACAGGGGGACTCCTACGAGCAGTACTTC	CAAQGDSYEQYF
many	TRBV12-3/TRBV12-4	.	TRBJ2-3	TGTGCCAGCAGCCCACAGGGCCGGACGCAGTATTTT	CASSPQGRTQYF
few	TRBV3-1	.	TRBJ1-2	TGTGCCAGCAGCCAAGATAATTCCATCTACACCTTC	CASSQDNSIYTF
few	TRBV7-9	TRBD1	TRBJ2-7	TGTGCCAGCAGCTTGGGACAGGGGGTCTCCTACGAGCAGTACTTC	CASSLGQGVSYEQYF
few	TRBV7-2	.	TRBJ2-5	TGTGCCAGCAGCCCCCGGAGCTTGCAAGAGACCCAGTACTTC	CASSPRSLQETQYF
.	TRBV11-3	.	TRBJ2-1	TGTGCCAGCAGCTTAGATAGGTACTCTTCCTACAATGAGCAGTTCTTC	CASSLDRYSSYNEQFF
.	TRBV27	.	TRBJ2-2	TGTGCCAGCAGTTTATTGGGGGACACACCTGTTACCGGGGAGCTGTTTTTT	CASSLLGDTPVTGELFF
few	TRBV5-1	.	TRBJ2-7	TGCGCCAGCAGCTGGGACGGCTACGAGCAGTACTTC	CASSWDGYEQYF
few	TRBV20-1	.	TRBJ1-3	TGCAGTGCTAGTTCTAGTGTCTTGGGAAACACCATATATTTT	CSASSSVLGNTIYF
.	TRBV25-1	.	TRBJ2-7	TGTGCCAGCAGTGAATTCGGCGTCTCCTACGAGCAGTACTTC	CASSEFGVSYEQYF
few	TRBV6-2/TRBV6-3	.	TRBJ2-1	TGTGCCAGCAGTTACGTACGGACAGCAGCCAATGAGCAGTTCTTC	CASSYVRTAANEQFF
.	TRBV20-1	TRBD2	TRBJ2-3	TGCAGTGCTCGGGGGGGGTATGGCACAGATACGCAGTATTTT	CSARGGYGTDTQYF
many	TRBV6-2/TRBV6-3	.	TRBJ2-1	TGTGCCAGCCTAGCCGGGTCAGGGAATGAGCAGTTCTTC	CASLAGSGNEQFF
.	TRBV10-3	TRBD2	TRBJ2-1	TGTGCCATCAGTGGACTAGCGGGATTAAATGAGCAGTTCTTC	CAISGLAGLNEQFF
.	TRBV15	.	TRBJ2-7	TGTGCCACCAGCAGAGGACTTGAAGGGGGCTACGAGCAGTACTTC	CATSRGLEGGYEQYF
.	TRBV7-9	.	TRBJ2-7	TGTGCCAGCAGCTTAACCCCCAAATCCTACGAGCAGTACTTC	CASSLTPKSYEQYF
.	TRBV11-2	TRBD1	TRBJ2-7	TGTGCCAGCAGTTCCGGGACAGGGGGCTTCTACGAGCAGTACTTC	CASSSGTGGFYEQYF
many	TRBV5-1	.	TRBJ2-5	TGCGCCAGCAGCTTGGCCGTGGGACATCAAGAGACCCAGTACTTC	CASSLAVGHQETQYF
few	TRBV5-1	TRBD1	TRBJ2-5	TGCGCCAGCAGCGTGACAGGGACCCAGGAGACCCAGTACTTC	CASSVTGTQETQYF
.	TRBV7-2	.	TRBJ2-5	TGTGCCAGCAGCCCCCCCGGCGTGGAAGAGACCCAGTACTTC	CASSPPGVEETQYF